One T cell receptor (beta chain) is described in this entry. The data belong to a study of T-cell reconstitution after alpha-beta-depleted transplantation in children. V was clipped by 7 bases and J by 3 bases; unmatched bases: 7. CDR1 and CDR2 from the germline V gene are MNHEY and SVGEGT. There are 15 residues in the CDR3. Preparation of the TCRbeta library was carried out with unique molecular identifiers. Each CDR3 protein is one row after TCRdb ran MiXCR on the PCR reads. The table includes about 610,000 distinct CDR3 sequences, 8% to 11% detected once. The clonotype comes from a human donor who donated a stem cell graft to a child with acute myeloid leukemia. The chain couples TRBV6-2 or TRBV6-3 to TRBJ1-5; 9 bases match TRBD1. This specimen consisted of PBMCs from the stem cell graft donor, obtained from the stem cell graft. The CDR3 DNA follows: TGTGCCAGCAAATACCGGACAGGGGTCAATCAGCCCCAGCATTTT. It specifies CASKYRTGVNQPQHF.